The T cell receptor (beta chain) described here comes from a study of blood T cells in healthy people across ages (dated by TCRdb to the mid-2010s). Looking at the study overall: In model experiments, template switching captured roughly one uniquely barcoded TCR beta cDNA molecule for every two T cells. The study measured age-related changes in TCR beta repertoire diversity using deep sequencing normalized with unique cDNA molecular identifiers. The donors were divided into four age groups: young (average about 15 years), middle-aged (about 39), aged (roughly 66) and long-lived (approximately 74). To avoid experimental bias, donors of different ages were distributed randomly across sequencing lanes. Two additional independent replicas of 1 million unique cDNA reads from the same blood draw were analyzed for two donors (one aged 18 to 30 and one aged 80 or older).

This clonotype appeared many times. Its binding antigen is unknown. No clone much larger than this one lies a single base away; base qualities are absent. The library relied on 5' RACE. Sequencing took place on an Illumina HiSeq 2500. The second PCR ran for roughly 7 to 11 cycles and used a J-beta primer mix along with a sample-barcoded 5' primer. Each TCR beta cDNA molecule received a unique molecular identifier from a template-switch 5' adaptor carrying 12 random nucleotides. At least 2.5 million CDR3-containing paired-end reads were obtained from each sample. First-strand cDNA synthesis was performed from all RNA using the Mint cDNA synthesis kit, with priming by a TRBC-specific oligonucleotide. Following uracil-DNA glycosylase treatment, all cDNA underwent a first 18-cycle PCR with the universal primers M1SS and BC2_uni_R. The authors' analysis ran thus. Normalization of each sample was performed by random selection of 1 million high-quality reads, each carrying a distinct molecular identifier. Reads sharing molecular identifiers were discarded rather than binned into consensus sequences. CDR3 identification, clonotype clustering and error correction used MiTCR with a Q25 quality threshold and the strictest error-elimination algorithm. A nonparametric unseen species model using Euler transformation provided a lower-bound estimate of total TCR beta diversity. TCRdb ran its own pipeline on the public reads, namely fastp trimming at Q25 and MiXCR clone calling, and kept in-frame beta chains. Rows with a matching CDR3 protein are joined into one entry that keeps the most common DNA and genes. For this entry, the V and J calls and clone size follow TCRdb and not the study's own pipeline. In this sample the table shows about 1.7 million distinct CDR3 sequences, 28% of which occur a single time. The top ten clonotypes cover over 7% of the sample.

Systemically healthy Caucasian individuals from Russia, 39 in total and aged about 6 to 95 years, were included as donors. Each donor gave ten milliliters of peripheral blood, collected into EDTA-treated Vacutainer tubes. PBMCs were isolated by Ficoll-Paque density-gradient centrifugation, with at least 6 million obtained per sample. Total RNA was extracted from PBMCs with Trizol reagent, with at least 6 micrograms obtained per sample. For every donor, flow cytometry on a PBMC aliquot measured the percentage of naive CD45RAhigh/CD27high T cells. The CDR3 numbers 13 residues from cysteine through phenylalanine. The entry retains the CDR3 DNA only, 39 bases that are in frame from base 1. CDR1 and CDR2, per the germline V gene (reference sequence), are DFQATT and SNEGSKA. A distance of 7 bases separates the germline ends of V and J, which lose 3 bases and 1 base respectively. General findings and caveats noted by the study authors: Because donor CMV infection status was unknown, age-related changes in expanded clonotypes were potentially confounded. Because profiling used bulk unsorted PBMCs, naive and antigen-experienced compartments could not be compared conclusively. Observed TCR beta diversity per million T cells fell roughly linearly with age, and a significant reduction was already apparent by age about 43. Observed TCR beta diversity correlated strongly with the percentage of naive T cells measured by flow cytometry. Compared with the aged group, the long-lived group had more naive CD4+ T cells, fewer expanded clones and increased TCR diversity, suggesting age selection. Total diversity estimates from one million sequenced T cells were considered lower bounds and underestimates.

The chain joins TRBV20-1 to TRBJ2-1; the D gene remains uncertain. This sequence was found in a woman in her twenties or thirties in good health. Sequencing was done on a sample of blood. The CDR3 corresponds to CSARVGSYNEQFF. The DNA reads as follows: TGCAGTGCTAGGGTCGGTTCCTACAATGAGCAGTTCTTC.